A single sample gave rise to the 15 T cell receptor beta chains below, sequenced in a study of cytomegalovirus exposure and HLA in healthy donors. Produced via immunoSEQ multiplex PCR; TCRdb's table is partial and in-frame only. This table holds about 240,000 clones, 70% to 90% found once. The sequencing sample was made of PBMCs. Source of these receptors: a woman younger than 45 in good health and CMV-seropositive.

The chain carries TRBV14 and TRBJ2-7; TRBD2 agrees at 9 bases. CDR1 SGHDN and CDR2 FVKESK come from the germline V gene. This CDR3 comprises 17 residues. Losses at the gene ends were 4 bases for V and 3 bases for J; bases not matched to a gene: 13. The DNA for the CDR3 is TGTGCCAGCAGCCTGAGGCCGCTTAGCGGGAGCGGCTACGAGCAGTACTTC. Its protein is CASSLRPLSGSGYEQYF.

The V call is TRBV28, the J call TRBJ1-1; TRBD1 aligns across 7 bases. The CDR3 length is 14 residues. V shed 5 bases and J 6 bases; nucleotides not matched to a gene: 9. The germline gives CDR1 MDHEN, CDR2 SYDVKM. The CDR3 nucleotides are TGTGCCAGCAGTGCCAGACAGGGCTGGGCTGAAGCTTTCTTT. This gives the protein CASSARQGWAEAFF. Full variable domain (remainder filled in from reference TRBV28 and TRBJ1-1): DVKVTQSSRYLVKRTGEKVFLECVQDMDHENMFWYRQDPGLGLRLIYFSYDVKMKEKGDIPEGYSVSREKKERFSLILESASTNQTSMYLCASSARQGWAEAFFGQGTRLTVV.

This clone was seen only once. This chain's CDR3 is CASSSPSEASPQHF. The CDR3 nucleotides read TGTGCCAGCAGCTCCCCGTCAGAGGCTTCGCCCCAGCATTTT. V and J are TRBV28 and TRBJ1-5; no clear D gene. CDR3 length: 14 amino acids. The germline V gene encodes CDR1 MDHEN and CDR2 SYDVKM. V lost 6 bases, J lost 9 bases, and 18 bases lay in between.

This rearrangement joins TRBV6-5 to TRBJ1-4, with D hard to call. The germline gives CDR1 MNHEY, CDR2 SVGAGI. Trimming removed 2 bases at V and 11 bases at J, with 6 bases between. The CDR3 contains 11 residues. The CDR3 coding sequence is TGTGCCAGCAGTTACGGTCGGAAACTGTTTTTT. Residues: CASSYGRKLFF.

V is TRBV7-9 and J is TRBJ2-1; 7 bases line up with TRBD2. The length of the CDR3 is 15 residues. V trimming: 3 bases; J trimming: 8 bases; junction bases outside the gene matches: 10. From germline, CDR1 is SEHNR and CDR2 FQNEAQ (reference sequence). The CDR3 here is CASSFQRDAGHEQFF. The CDR3 DNA reads TGTGCCAGCAGCTTTCAGCGGGATGCAGGCCATGAGCAGTTCTTC.

The chain recombines TRBV15 with TRBJ2-1, with D possibly matching TRBD2 (6 bases). Deletions cut 6 bases from V and 6 bases from J, with 18 bases between. Germline CDR1 reads LNHNV; CDR2 reads YYDKDF (reference sequence). The CDR3 has 15 residues. CDR3 sequence reads: CATRGEVLGTNEQFF. In DNA form, the CDR3 reads TGTGCCACCAGAGGGGAGGTACTAGGGACCAATGAGCAGTTCTTC.

Remarks on this clone: The junction departs from germline at one end; a sequencing error may be responsible. This rearrangement joins TRBV7-7 to TRBJ1-1; possibly TRBD1 for D (5 bases). The CDR3 covers 17 residues. The V gene's germline CDR1 is SSHAT and CDR2 FNYEAQ (reference sequence). The CDR3 is CASSSSPATALNTEAFF. The CDR3 region has the DNA TGTGCTAGCAGCTCATCGCCGGCGACAGCCTTGAACACTGAAGCTTTCTTT.

The chain is built from TRBV7-6 and TRBJ1-2, with 8 bases that match TRBD1. V lost 5 bases and J lost 4; bases outside the gene matches: 3. In germline, CDR1 is SGHVS, CDR2 FNYEAQ. The CDR3 covers 13 residues. DNA for the CDR3: TGTGCCAGCAGCCCACAGGGGGTCTATGGCTACACCTTC. Translation: CASSPQGVYGYTF.

J is TRBJ2-7 and V is TRBV28; maybe TRBD2 (5 bases). The V and J ends lost 2 bases and 2 bases respectively, with 10 bases between them. CDR1 is MDHEN, CDR2 SYDVKM, per germline. The CDR3 covers 14 residues. CDR3 region: CASSLVEGPYEQYF. The DNA for the CDR3 is TGTGCCAGCAGTTTAGTCGAGGGCCCCTACGAGCAGTACTTC.

The genes are TRBV5-6 and TRBJ2-1; D possibly corresponds to TRBD1 (6 bases). This CDR3 contains 19 residues. Germline V gene data show CDR1 as SGHDT and CDR2 as YYEEEE. Trimming shortened V by 2 bases and J by 5 bases, and 26 bases separated the two germline ends. CDR3 nucleotide sequence: TGTGCCAGCAGCTTATCAGGGGCTACAATGGAATTAATGGACAATGAGCAGTTCTTC. It translates to CASSLSGATMELMDNEQFF.

The chain has TRBV30 and TRBJ2-3; 12 bases map to TRBD2. Germline CDR1 GTSNPN, CDR2 SVGIG (reference sequence). J was trimmed by 14 bases and V by 5 bases; bases with no gene match: 11. There are 13 residues in the CDR3. For the CDR3, the DNA is TGTGCCTGGGGACTAGCGGGGCCCCTGGAATGGTATTTT. Its protein is CAWGLAGPLEWYF.

V is TRBV19 and J is TRBJ1-5; D not resolved. From germline, CDR1 is LNHDA and CDR2 SQIVND (reference sequence). With 0 bases removed from V and 5 bases from J, the gap between germline ends came to 11 bases. The CDR3 loop spans 15 amino acids. CDR3 nucleotide sequence: TGTGCCAGTAGTATAGATGTGGCAGCGGATCAGCCCCAGCATTTT. Translating it yields CASSIDVAADQPQHF. Complete variable domain (other parts from reference TRBV19 and TRBJ1-5): DGGITQSPKYLFRKEGQNVTLSCEQNLNHDAMYWYRQDPGQGLRLIYYSQIVNDFQKGDIAEGYSVSREKKESFPLTVTSAQKNPTAFYLCASSIDVAADQPQHFGDGTRLSIL.

This clone was counted between two and nine times. The chain is built from TRBV11-1 and TRBJ2-3, with 7 positions matching TRBD1. V lost 0 bases, J lost 4 bases, and 10 bases stayed unmatched. Germline V CDR1 and CDR2: SGHAT, FQDESV (reference sequence). The CDR3 totals 17 residues. DNA of the CDR3: TGTGCCAGCAGCTTAGCGGGGGAGACAGGGTTTGCAGATACGCAGTATTTT. This encodes CASSLAGETGFADTQYF.

Only a few counts were recorded for this clone. CDR3 nucleotides: TGTGCCAGCAGACCCTCAGGGACAGGGCGGGGCTACACCTTC. Protein product: CASRPSGTGRGYTF. This chain joins TRBV27 and TRBJ1-2, with 9 bases aligning to TRBD1. Trimming removed 6 bases from V and 8 bases from J; junction bases left unmatched: 10. Germline V gene lookup returns CDR1 MNHEY and CDR2 SMNVEV (reference sequence). The CDR3 has 14 residues.

The chain combines TRBV28 with TRBJ2-7; D unresolved. The CDR3 totals 12 residues. CDR1 is MDHEN, CDR2 SYDVKM, per germline. V shed 5 bases and J shed 4 bases, with 9 bases lying between them. CDR3 loop: CASSAYSYEQYF. In DNA form, the CDR3 reads TGTGCCAGCAGTGCCTACAGTTACGAGCAGTACTTC. The entire variable domain, with the rest obtained from reference TRBV28 and TRBJ2-7, is as follows: DVKVTQSSRYLVKRTGEKVFLECVQDMDHENMFWYRQDPGLGLRLIYFSYDVKMKEKGDIPEGYSVSREKKERFSLILESASTNQTSMYLCASSAYSYEQYFGPGTRLTVT.